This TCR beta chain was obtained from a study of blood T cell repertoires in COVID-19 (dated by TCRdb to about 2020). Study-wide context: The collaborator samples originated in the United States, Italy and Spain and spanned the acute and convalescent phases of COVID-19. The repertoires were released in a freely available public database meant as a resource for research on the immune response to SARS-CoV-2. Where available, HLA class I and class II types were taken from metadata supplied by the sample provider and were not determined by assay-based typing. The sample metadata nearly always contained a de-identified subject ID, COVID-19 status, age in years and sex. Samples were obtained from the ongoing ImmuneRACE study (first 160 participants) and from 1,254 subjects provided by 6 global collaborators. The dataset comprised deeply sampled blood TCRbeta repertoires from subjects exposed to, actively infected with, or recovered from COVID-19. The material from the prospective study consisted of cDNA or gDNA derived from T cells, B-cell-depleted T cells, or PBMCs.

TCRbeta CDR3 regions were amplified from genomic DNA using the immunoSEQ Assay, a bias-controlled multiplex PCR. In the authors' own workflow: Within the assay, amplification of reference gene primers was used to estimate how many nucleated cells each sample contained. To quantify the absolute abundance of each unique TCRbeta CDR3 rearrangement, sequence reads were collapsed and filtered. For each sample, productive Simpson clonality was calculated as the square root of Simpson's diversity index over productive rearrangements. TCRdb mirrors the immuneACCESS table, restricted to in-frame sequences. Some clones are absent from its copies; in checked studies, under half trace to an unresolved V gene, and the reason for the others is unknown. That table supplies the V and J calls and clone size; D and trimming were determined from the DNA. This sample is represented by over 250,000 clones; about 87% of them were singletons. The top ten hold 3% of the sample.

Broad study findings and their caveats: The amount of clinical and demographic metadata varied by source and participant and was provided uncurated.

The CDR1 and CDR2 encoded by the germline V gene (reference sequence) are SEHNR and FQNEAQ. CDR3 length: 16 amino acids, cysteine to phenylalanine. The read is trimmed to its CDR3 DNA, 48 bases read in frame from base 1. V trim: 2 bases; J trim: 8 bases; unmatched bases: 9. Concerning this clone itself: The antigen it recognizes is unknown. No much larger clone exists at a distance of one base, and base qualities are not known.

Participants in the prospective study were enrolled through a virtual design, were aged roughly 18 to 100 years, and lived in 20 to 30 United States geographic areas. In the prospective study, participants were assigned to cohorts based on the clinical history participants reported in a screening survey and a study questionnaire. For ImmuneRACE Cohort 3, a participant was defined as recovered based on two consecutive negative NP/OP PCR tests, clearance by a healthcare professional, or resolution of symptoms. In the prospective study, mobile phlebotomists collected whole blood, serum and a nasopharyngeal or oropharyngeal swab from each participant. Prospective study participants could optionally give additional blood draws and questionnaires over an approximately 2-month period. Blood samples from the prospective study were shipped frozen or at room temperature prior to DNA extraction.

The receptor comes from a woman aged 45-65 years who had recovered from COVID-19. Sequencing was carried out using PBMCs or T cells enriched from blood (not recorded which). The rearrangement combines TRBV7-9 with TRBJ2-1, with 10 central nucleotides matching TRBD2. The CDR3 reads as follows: CASSLYLAGVLDEQFF. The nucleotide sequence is TGTGCCAGCAGCTTATACCTAGCGGGAGTCTTAGATGAGCAGTTCTTC.